This entry concerns a single T cell receptor beta chain. Its matching antigen is unknown. This sample is drawn from a study of post-analysis software for immune sequencing data. Study-wide findings and caveats: Comparison of patients with controls showed five TRBV segments more frequent in patients, TRBV5-6, TRBV5-1 and TRBV20-1 among them. Those with multiple sclerosis, the patient group, showed significantly lower normalized Chao1 diversity than controls.

Unique molecular identifiers featured in each of the TCR beta cDNA libraries. Each CDR3 protein gets one entry after TCRdb re-called the PCR reads with MiXCR. In the table there are hundreds of thousands of distinct CDR3 sequences, approximately 59% of which are singletons. This CDR3 is built from 15 residues. V gave up 5 bases and J gave up 7 bases; unmatched junction bases: 12. Germline V lookup: CDR1 DFQATT, CDR2 SNEGSKA (reference sequence). The V call is TRBV20-1, the J call TRBJ2-1; 9 bases agree with TRBD1. This sequence originates from a girl under 10 years old with multiple sclerosis. The sequencing sample was made of blood. The CDR3 DNA reads TGCAGTGCTCCCTTCCCCGGGACAGGGAGGAATGAGCAGTTCTTC. It yields the protein CSAPFPGTGRNEQFF.